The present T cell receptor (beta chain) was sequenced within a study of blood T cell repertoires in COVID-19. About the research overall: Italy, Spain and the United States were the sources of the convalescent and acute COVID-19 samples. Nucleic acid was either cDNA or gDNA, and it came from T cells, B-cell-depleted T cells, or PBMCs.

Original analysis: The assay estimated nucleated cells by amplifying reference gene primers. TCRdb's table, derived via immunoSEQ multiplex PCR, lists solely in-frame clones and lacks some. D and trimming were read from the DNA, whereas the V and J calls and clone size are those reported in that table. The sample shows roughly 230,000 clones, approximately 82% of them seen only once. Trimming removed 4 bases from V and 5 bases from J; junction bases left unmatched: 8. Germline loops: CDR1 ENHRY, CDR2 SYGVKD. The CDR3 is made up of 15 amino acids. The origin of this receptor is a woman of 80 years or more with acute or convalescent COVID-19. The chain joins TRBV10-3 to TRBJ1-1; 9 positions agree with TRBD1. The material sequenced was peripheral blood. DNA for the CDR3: TGTGCCATCAGTGCTCCGGGACAGGGACGTACTGAAGCTTTCTTT. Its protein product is CAISAPGQGRTEAFF.